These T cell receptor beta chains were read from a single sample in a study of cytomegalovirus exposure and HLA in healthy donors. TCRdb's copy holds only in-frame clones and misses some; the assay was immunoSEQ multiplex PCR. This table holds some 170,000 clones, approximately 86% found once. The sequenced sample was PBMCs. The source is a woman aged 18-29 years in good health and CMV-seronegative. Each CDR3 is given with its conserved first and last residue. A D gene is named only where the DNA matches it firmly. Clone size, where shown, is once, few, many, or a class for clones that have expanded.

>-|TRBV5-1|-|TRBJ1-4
CASKRATNEKLFF
TGCGCCAGCAAGCGTGCAACTAATGAAAAACTGTTTTTT
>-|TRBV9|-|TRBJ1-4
CASSSTGLEEKLFF
TGTGCCAGCAGCTCTACAGGGTTGGAGGAAAAACTGTTTTTT
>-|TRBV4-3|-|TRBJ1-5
CASSWSPREQPQHF
TGCGCCAGCAGCTGGTCCCCTAGAGAGCAGCCCCAGCATTTT
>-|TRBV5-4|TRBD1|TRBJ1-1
CASNRGVMNTEAFF
TGTGCCAGCAACAGGGGGGTCATGAACACTGAAGCTTTCTTT
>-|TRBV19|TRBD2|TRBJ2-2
CASSGLAGYGELFF
TGTGCCAGTTCAGGACTAGCAGGGTACGGGGAGCTGTTTTTT
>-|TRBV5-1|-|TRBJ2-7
CASSLESPRSSSYEQYF
TGCGCCAGCAGCTTGGAATCTCCCCGATCCAGCTCCTACGAGCAGTACTTC
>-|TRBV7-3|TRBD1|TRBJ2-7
CASSSEGTGAYEQYF
TGTGCCAGCAGCTCAGAAGGGACAGGGGCCTACGAGCAGTACTTC
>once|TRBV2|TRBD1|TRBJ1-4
CASSPQGAGEKLFF
TGTGCCAGCAGCCCACAGGGGGCAGGTGAAAAACTGTTTTTT
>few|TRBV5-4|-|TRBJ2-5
CASSGGGRQETQYF
TGTGCCAGCAGCGGGGGGGGGCGACAAGAGACCCAGTACTTC
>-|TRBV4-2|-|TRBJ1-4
CASSDTGGRNEKLFF
TGTGCCAGCAGCGATACCGGGGGTAGGAATGAAAAACTGTTTTTT
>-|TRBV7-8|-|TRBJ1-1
CASSPDSLNTEAFF
TGTGCCAGCAGCCCAGACAGTTTAAACACTGAAGCTTTCTTT
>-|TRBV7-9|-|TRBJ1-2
CASSFNGGDYGYTF
TGTGCCAGCAGCTTCAATGGAGGGGACTATGGCTACACCTTC
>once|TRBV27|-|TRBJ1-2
CASMSMSINYGYTF
TGTGCCAGCATGAGTATGAGTATCAACTATGGCTACACCTTC
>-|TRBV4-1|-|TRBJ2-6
CASYGVSSYSGANVLTF
TGCGCCAGCTACGGGGTTTCGTCATACTCTGGGGCCAACGTCCTGACTTTC
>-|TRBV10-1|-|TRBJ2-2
CASSGRQAEGTGELFF
TGCGCCAGCAGTGGAAGACAGGCCGAGGGCACCGGGGAGCTGTTTTTT
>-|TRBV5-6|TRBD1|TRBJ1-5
CASSLGLRLKDRHQPQHF
TGTGCCAGCAGCTTGGGCCTCCGCCTTAAGGACAGGCATCAGCCCCAGCATTTT
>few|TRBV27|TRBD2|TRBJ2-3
CASRSGGEPRTQYF
TGTGCCAGCAGATCGGGGGGAGAGCCGAGAACGCAGTATTTT
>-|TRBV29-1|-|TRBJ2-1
CSVENLDSNEQFF
TGCAGCGTGGAAAACCTAGACAGCAATGAGCAGTTCTTC
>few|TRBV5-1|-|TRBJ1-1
CASAGPLDTEAFF
TGCGCCAGCGCGGGCCCCCTGGACACTGAAGCTTTCTTT
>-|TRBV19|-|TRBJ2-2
CASSITEAGELFF
TGTGCCAGTAGTATCACTGAGGCCGGGGAGCTGTTTTTT
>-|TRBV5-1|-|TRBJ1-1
CASSLAVGGPTEAFF
TGCGCCAGCAGCTTGGCCGTAGGGGGTCCCACTGAAGCTTTCTTT
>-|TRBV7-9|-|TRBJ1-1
CASSSAARQPNTEAFF
TGTGCCAGCAGCTCCGCTGCCCGACAGCCCAACACTGAAGCTTTCTTT
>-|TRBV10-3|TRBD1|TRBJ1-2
CAISDDGQGLYGYTF
TGTGCCATCAGTGATGACGGACAGGGGCTCTATGGCTACACCTTC
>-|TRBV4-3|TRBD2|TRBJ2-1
CASSQKASGTSGYNEQFF
TGCGCCAGCAGCCAAAAAGCAAGCGGGACTAGCGGTTACAATGAGCAGTTCTTC
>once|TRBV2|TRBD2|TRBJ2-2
CASSENFSGLNTGELFF
TGTGCCAGCAGTGAAAACTTTAGCGGGCTTAACACCGGGGAGCTGTTTTTT
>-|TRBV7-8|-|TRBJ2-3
CASSLDQRGVTQYF
TGTGCCAGCAGCTTAGATCAGCGCGGGGTTACGCAGTATTTT
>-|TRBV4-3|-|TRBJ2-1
CASSQVGRGNEQFF
TGCGCCAGCAGCCAAGTTGGCAGGGGTAATGAGCAGTTCTTC
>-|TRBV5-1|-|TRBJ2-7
CASSADYEQYF
TGCGCCAGCAGCGCGGACTACGAGCAGTACTTC
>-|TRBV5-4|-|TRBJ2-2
CASSLPGRAAGELFF
TGTGCCAGCAGCTTGCCCGGGAGAGCCGCCGGGGAGCTGTTTTTT
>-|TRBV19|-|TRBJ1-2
CASSVLPGGYGYTF
TGTGCCAGTAGCGTACTGCCGGGGGGCTATGGCTACACCTTC
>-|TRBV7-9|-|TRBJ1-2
CASSSSLLTDGDGYTF
TGTGCCAGCAGCTCATCTCTACTCACGGACGGGGATGGCTACACCTTC
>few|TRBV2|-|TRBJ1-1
CASSLQGVGTEAFF
TGTGCCAGCAGTCTACAGGGTGTTGGAACTGAAGCTTTCTTT
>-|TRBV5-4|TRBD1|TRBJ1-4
CASSLDLGTGREKLFF
TGTGCCAGCAGCTTGGATTTAGGGACAGGACGTGAAAAACTGTTTTTT
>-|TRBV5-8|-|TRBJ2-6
CASSSGGHTGANVLTF
TGTGCCAGCAGCTCCGGCGGGCATACTGGGGCCAACGTCCTGACTTTC
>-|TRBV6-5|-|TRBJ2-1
CASSYRVHNEQFF
TGTGCCAGCAGTTACCGAGTTCACAATGAGCAGTTCTTC
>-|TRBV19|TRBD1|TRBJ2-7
CASSIGQGALYEQYF
TGTGCCAGTAGTATAGGGCAGGGGGCGTTGTACGAGCAGTACTTC
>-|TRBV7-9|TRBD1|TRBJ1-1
CASSTTGSDTEAFF
TGTGCCAGCAGCACGACAGGGTCGGACACTGAAGCTTTCTTT
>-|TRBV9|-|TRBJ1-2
CASSVVPPGARYTF
TGTGCCAGCAGCGTAGTACCCCCAGGGGCGCGCTACACCTTC
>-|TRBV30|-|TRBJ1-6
CAWSLTQAGFNSPLHF
TGTGCCTGGAGTTTGACCCAAGCGGGGTTTAATTCACCCCTCCACTTT
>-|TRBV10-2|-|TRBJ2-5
CASSESRGETQYF
TGCGCCAGCAGTGAGTCTAGGGGAGAGACCCAGTACTTC
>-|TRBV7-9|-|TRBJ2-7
CASSVQGSSYEQYF
TGTGCCAGCAGCGTCCAGGGTAGCTCCTACGAGCAGTACTTC
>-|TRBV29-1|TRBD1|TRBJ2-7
CSVQGQASYEQYF
TGCAGCGTGCAAGGACAGGCCTCCTACGAGCAGTACTTC
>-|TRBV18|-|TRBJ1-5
CASSPESLSNQPQHF
TGTGCCAGCTCGCCTGAGTCCCTTAGCAATCAGCCCCAGCATTTT
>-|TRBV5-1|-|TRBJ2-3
CASSLGPGDTQYF
TGCGCCAGCAGCTTGGGGCCGGGGGATACGCAGTATTTT
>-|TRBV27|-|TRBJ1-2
CASSSLVGGRPGNGYTF
TGTGCCAGCAGTTCTCTGGTGGGAGGCCGACCTGGTAATGGCTACACCTTC
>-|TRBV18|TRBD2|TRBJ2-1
CASSPPTSGGSSSYNEQFF
TGTGCCAGCTCACCACCGACTAGCGGGGGGTCGAGCTCCTACAATGAGCAGTTCTTC
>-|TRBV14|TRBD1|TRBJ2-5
CASNKRTGARETQYF
TGTGCCAGCAACAAAAGGACAGGAGCACGAGAGACCCAGTACTTC
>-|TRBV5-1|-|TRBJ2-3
CASSLGSNGGTDTQYF
TGCGCCAGCAGCTTGGGATCAAACGGGGGCACAGATACGCAGTATTTT
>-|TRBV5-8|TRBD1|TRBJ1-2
CASRDRAGYGYTF
TGTGCCAGCCGCGACAGGGCGGGCTATGGCTACACCTTC
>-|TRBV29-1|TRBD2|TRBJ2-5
CSGAGTSSQETQYF
TGCAGTGGCGCGGGGACTAGCTCCCAAGAGACCCAGTACTTC
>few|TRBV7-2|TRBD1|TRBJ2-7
CASRRQGLGEQYF
TGTGCCAGCAGGCGACAGGGGCTCGGCGAGCAGTACTTC
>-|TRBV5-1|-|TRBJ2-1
CASSSPGGDLREQFF
TGCGCCAGCAGCTCCCCCGGAGGGGACCTTAGGGAGCAGTTCTTC
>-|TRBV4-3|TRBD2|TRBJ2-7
CASSQVLAGAEQYF
TGCGCCAGCAGCCAGGTTTTAGCGGGAGCCGAGCAGTACTTC
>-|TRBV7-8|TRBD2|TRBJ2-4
CASSLGRELNIQYF
TGTGCCAGCAGCTTGGGGCGGGAGCTAAACATTCAGTACTTC
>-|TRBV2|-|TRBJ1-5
CASSGTGGGNQPQHF
TGTGCCAGCAGTGGTACGGGAGGCGGCAATCAGCCCCAGCATTTT
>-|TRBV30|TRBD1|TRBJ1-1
CAWSYTTGGRYTEAFF
TGTGCCTGGAGTTATACGACAGGGGGCAGGTACACTGAAGCTTTCTTT
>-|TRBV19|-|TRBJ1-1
CASSIDQAEAFF
TGTGCCAGTAGTATAGATCAAGCCGAAGCTTTCTTT
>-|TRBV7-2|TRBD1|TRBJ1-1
CASSLQGANTEAFF
TGTGCCAGCAGCTTACAGGGGGCGAACACTGAAGCTTTCTTT
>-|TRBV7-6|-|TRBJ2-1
CASSLGRGVNNEQFF
TGTGCCAGCAGCTTAGGGAGGGGCGTAAACAATGAGCAGTTCTTC
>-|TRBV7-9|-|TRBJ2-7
CASGGASAYEQYF
TGTGCCAGCGGGGGGGCGAGCGCCTACGAGCAGTACTTC